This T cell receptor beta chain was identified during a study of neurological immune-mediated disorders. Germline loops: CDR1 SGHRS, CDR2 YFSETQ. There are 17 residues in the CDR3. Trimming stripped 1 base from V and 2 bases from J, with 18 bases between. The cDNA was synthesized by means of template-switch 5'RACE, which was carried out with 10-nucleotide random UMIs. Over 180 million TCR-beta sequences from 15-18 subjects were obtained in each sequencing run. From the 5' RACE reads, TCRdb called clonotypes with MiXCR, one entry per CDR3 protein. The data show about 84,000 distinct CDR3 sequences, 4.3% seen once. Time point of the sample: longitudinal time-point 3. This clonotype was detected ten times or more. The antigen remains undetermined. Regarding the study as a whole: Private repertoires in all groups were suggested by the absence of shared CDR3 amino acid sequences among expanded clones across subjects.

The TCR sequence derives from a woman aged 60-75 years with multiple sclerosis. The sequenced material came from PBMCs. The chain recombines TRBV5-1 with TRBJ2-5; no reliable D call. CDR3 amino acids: CASSLSVLARKQETQYF. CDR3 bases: TGCGCCAGCAGCTTGAGTGTTTTGGCGCGCAAGCAAGAGACCCAGTACTTC.